This T cell receptor beta chain was recovered during a study of shared clonotypes between healthy human individuals. Findings and caveats of the study: Sequencing depth was expected to affect clonotype sharing among donors. Genetic and exposure-history diversity was limited by the few donors.

Per the germline V gene, CDR1 is SGHRS and CDR2 is YFSETQ. The CDR3 covers 14 residues. Trimming cost V 4 bases and J 1 base, with 10 bases left between them. A few counts support this clone. The antigen is not known. Per the original data handling: ImmunoSEQ output held junction-only sequences without quality scores, so filtering differed. Repertoires were generated with immunoSEQ multiplex PCR, while TCRdb's copy carries only in-frame clones and drops some. The DNA was the basis for D and trimming; V, J and clone size are from that table. The data contain about 1.1 million clones, 70% to 80% of them singletons.

J is TRBJ2-3 and V is TRBV5-1; D unclear. Sequenced: memory CD4+ T cells from PBMCs. The subset was: CD45RA-negative fraction. The sequence was collected from a man between 18 and 29 years old in good health. Some clones in this sample may be carry-over from other donors' samples. The CDR3 is CASSPAQGTDTQYF. Written as DNA, the CDR3 is TGCGCCAGCAGCCCGGCCCAGGGCACAGATACGCAGTATTTT. The complete variable domain, with remaining parts taken from reference TRBV5-1 and TRBJ2-3, reads KAGVTQTPRYLIKTRGQQVTLSCSPISGHRSVSWYQQTPGQGLQFLFEYFSETQRNKGNFPGRFSGRQFSNSRSEMNVSTLELGDSALYLCASSPAQGTDTQYFGPGTRLTVL.